This TCR beta chain derives from a study of cytomegalovirus exposure and HLA in healthy donors. Whole-study context: Out of about 170 million T cells, an earlier analysis found 117 million unique TCR beta sequences in total. Out of 398 genotyped donors, less than 90% belonged to the Caucasian-associated ancestry cluster.

Findings and limits, study-wide: The study recorded about 160 TCR beta chains that were cytomegalovirus-associated. Three CMV-associated chains were confirmed in vitro to be specific for CMV antigens.

Researchers ran the PCR with 60 Vbeta and 13 Jbeta primers. The data were produced by immunoSEQ multiplex PCR, yet TCRdb's version contains in-frame clones alone and is incomplete. The sample consists of fewer than 200,000 clones, roughly 68% of them appearing once. In regard to this clone: The antigen remains unidentified.

The CDR3 consists of 14 residues. V lost 0 bases and J lost 6, with 11 bases in between. Germline-derived CDR1 and CDR2 are MNHEY and SVGAGI. The sequenced sample consisted of PBMCs. The chain is built from TRBV6-5 and TRBJ1-2, with D possibly TRBD1 on 5 matching bases. The sequence came from a young woman in good health and CMV-seronegative. The CDR3 sequence is CASSYSGGKDGYTF. In DNA, the CDR3 is TGTGCCAGCAGTTACTCGGGGGGTAAGGATGGCTACACCTTC.